This TCR beta chain emerged from a study of cytomegalovirus exposure and HLA in healthy donors. Notes on the study in general: Later analysis demonstrated an association between a missense DCLRE1C variant and TCR beta V- and J-gene trimming.

Germline assignment: CDR1 MNHEY and CDR2 SMNVEV (reference sequence). This CDR3 has 15 residues. Trimming removed 6 bases from V and 0 bases from J, with 12 bases in between. On this clone: The antigen remains unidentified.

It was with 60 Vbeta and 13 Jbeta primers that the PCR ran. Measured with immunoSEQ multiplex PCR; TCRdb has only the in-frame clones, and not every one. The sample carries approximately 100,000 clones, approximately 73% recorded once. The sample consisted of PBMCs. The sequence came from a woman in her 50s in good health and CMV-seropositive. The chain has TRBV27 and TRBJ2-1; D is possibly TRBD2 (6 bases). CDR3 DNA sequence: TGTGCCAGCAGCTTCCAGGGAGGCTCCTACAATGAGCAGTTCTTC. Residues: CASSFQGGSYNEQFF.